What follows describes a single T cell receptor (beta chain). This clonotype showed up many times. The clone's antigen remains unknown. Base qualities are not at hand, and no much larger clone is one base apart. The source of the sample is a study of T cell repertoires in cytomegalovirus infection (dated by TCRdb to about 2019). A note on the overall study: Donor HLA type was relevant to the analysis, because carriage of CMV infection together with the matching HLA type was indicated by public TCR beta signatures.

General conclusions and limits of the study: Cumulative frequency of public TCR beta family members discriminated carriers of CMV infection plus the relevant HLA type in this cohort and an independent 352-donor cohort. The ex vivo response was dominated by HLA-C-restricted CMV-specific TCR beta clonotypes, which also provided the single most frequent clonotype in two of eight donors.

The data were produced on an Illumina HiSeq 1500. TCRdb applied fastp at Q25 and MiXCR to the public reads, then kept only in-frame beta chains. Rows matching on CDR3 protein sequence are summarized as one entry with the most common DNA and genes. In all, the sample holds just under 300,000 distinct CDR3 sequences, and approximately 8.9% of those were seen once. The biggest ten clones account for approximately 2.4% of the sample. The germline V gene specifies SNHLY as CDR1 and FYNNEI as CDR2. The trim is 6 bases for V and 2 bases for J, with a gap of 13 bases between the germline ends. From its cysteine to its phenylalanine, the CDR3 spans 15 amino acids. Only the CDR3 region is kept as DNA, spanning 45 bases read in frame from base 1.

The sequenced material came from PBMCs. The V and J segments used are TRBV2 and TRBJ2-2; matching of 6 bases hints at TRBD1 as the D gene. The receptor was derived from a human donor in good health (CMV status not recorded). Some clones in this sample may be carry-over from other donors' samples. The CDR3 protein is CASRSDRLNTGELFF. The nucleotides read TGTGCCAGCAGGTCGGACAGATTAAACACCGGGGAGCTGTTTTTT.